These T cell receptor beta chains were read from a single sample in a study of T-cell memory formation after mild COVID-19. TCRdb re-analysed the 5' RACE reads in MiXCR, keeping a single row per CDR3 protein. The table records 7,000 or so distinct CDR3 sequences, 31% of them present only once. Sequenced input: PBMCs or a T cell subset sorted from them (not recorded which). All receptors come from an adult woman who had mild COVID-19 (a few samples of this study predate the infection). Cell type and time point are not known. Both conserved end residues are part of each CDR3.

CDR3aa	j_gene	v_gene
CSVTSGSYEQYF	TRBJ2-7	TRBV29-1
CASRMLNSYEQYF	TRBJ2-7	TRBV27
CAWRGWGLANYGYTF	TRBJ1-2	TRBV30
CASSSKGRSSYEQYF	TRBJ2-7	TRBV27
CASSLAGGSYEQYF	TRBJ2-7	TRBV5-1
CASSATSGGSDTQYF	TRBJ2-3	TRBV6-4
CASRGQGGDTQYF	TRBJ2-3	TRBV6-5
CASSYTNHRDWNYGYTF	TRBJ1-2	TRBV6-2/TRBV6-3
CASSPGLHTQYF	TRBJ2-3	TRBV12-3/TRBV12-4
CSVRRGEETQYF	TRBJ2-5	TRBV29-1